This T cell receptor beta chain emerged from a study of a mutant IDH1 vaccine in newly diagnosed glioma. As for the study in general: Patients were pretreated with radiotherapy, temozolomide, or both, mostly both.

The data were produced by immunoSEQ multiplex PCR, yet TCRdb's version contains in-frame clones alone and is incomplete. The repertoire holds some 130,000 clones, with roughly 77% as singletons. The time point denotes: week 11, during vaccination. The study gave 300 ug of mutant IDH1 20-mer peptide per vaccine dose, with topical imiquimod. Germline-derived CDR1 and CDR2 are SGHKS and YYEKEE (reference sequence). Trimming removed 3 bases at V and 0 bases at J, with 13 bases between. This CDR3 has 15 residues. Points on this clone: Antigen: not known.

The chain recombines TRBV5-5 with TRBJ2-7; D call uncertain. This receptor was taken from a middle-aged man with glioma. The material sequenced was PBMCs, taken from a glioma patient whose treatment included an IDH1 peptide vaccine. CDR3 coding DNA: TGTGCCAGCAGCTCCTCCGTGGGGAACTCCTACGAGCAGTACTTC. This gives the protein CASSSSVGNSYEQYF.